Sequencing of this T cell receptor beta chain was carried out in a study of blood T cells in healthy people across ages. Study-wide results and limits: It was not possible, with unsorted PBMCs, to conclusively compare naive and antigen-experienced cells.

PBMCs numbering at least 6 million were isolated per sample. Total RNA extracted from each sample amounted to at least 5 micrograms. Deletions cut 0 bases from V and 2 bases from J, with 18 bases between. This CDR3 is built from 18 residues. Germline V gene lookup returns CDR1 SGHRS and CDR2 YFSETQ. A J-beta primer mix and a sample-barcoded 5' primer were used in a second PCR of about 6 to 12 cycles. TCRdb re-called the 5' RACE reads with MiXCR, one entry per CDR3 protein. The table includes 600,000 to 850,000 distinct CDR3 sequences, roughly 25% detected once. About this clonotype: The antigen remains unidentified.

These data are also associated with another study on T cells of mothers and their children. That paper states: Thymic selection shapes TCR recombination output similarly in related and unrelated pairs.

The sequencing sample was made of blood. The clonotype comes from a boy aged 5 to 17 in good health. This chain uses TRBV5-1 with TRBJ2-1; D remains ambiguous. The CDR3 sequence is CASSLEPTLVVAYNEQFF. The CDR3, as DNA: TGCGCCAGCAGCTTGGAACCTACCCTAGTAGTTGCCTACAATGAGCAGTTCTTC.